A single sample is the source of the 18 T cell receptor beta chains below, sequenced in a study of CD8 T cells in ankylosing spondylitis. MiXCR, applied by TCRdb to the 5' RACE reads, yields one record per CDR3 protein. This sample yields around 99,000 distinct CDR3 sequences, of which roughly 9.6% are seen a single time; approximately 4.6% belongs to the top ten. Sequenced input: blood, either unsorted or a sorted T cell fraction (not recorded which). The receptors stem from a male donor with ankylosing spondylitis or in good health (not recorded which).

CDR3 coding DNA: TGTGCCAGCCGACTAGCGGGGGGGCAGGTAGATACGCAGTATTTT. It codes for CASRLAGGQVDTQYF. The V call is TRBV7-2, the J call TRBJ2-3, with 14 bases aligning to TRBD2. The CDR3 spans 15 residues. V dropped 8 bases and J dropped 5; count of bases not matched to a gene: 6. Per germline, CDR1 SGHTA and CDR2 FQGNSA.

This chain connects TRBV19 to TRBJ2-7; 8 nucleotides agree with TRBD1. The V gene end was trimmed by 8 bases and the J gene end by 3 bases; junction bases not matched to a gene: 6. The germline V gene has CDR1 LNHDA and CDR2 SQIVND (reference sequence). CDR3 length: 13 amino acids. CDR3 sequence: CASSQTGVYEQYF. The CDR3, as DNA: TGTGCCAGTTCTCAGACAGGGGTCTACGAGCAGTACTTC.

This clonotype was found a few times. CDR3 residues: CASSLSVIQKNSNQPQHF. The CDR3 DNA reads as TGTGCCAGCAGTTTATCGGTGATACAGAAGAATAGCAATCAGCCCCAGCATTTT. The chain recombines TRBV28 with TRBJ1-5; D is undetermined. This CDR3 spans 18 amino acids. Trimming cost V 1 base and J 0 bases, with 16 bases left between them. Germline loops: CDR1 MDHEN, CDR2 SYDVKM.

This clonotype was recorded at least ten times. The chain is built from TRBV4-2 and TRBJ2-3; a weak D match, TRBD2 (5 bases). Germline values: CDR1 LGHNA, CDR2 YNFKEQ. The CDR3 runs 15 residues. Deletions cut 5 bases from V and 1 base from J, with 13 bases between. In DNA, the CDR3 is TGTGCCAGCAGCGGGTGGGGAGATGGCACAGATACGCAGTATTTT. Translation gives CASSGWGDGTDTQYF.

In this sample, this clonotype turned up many times. The chain employs TRBV5-1 and TRBJ2-1; D is undetermined. V dropped 0 bases and J dropped 4 bases, with 14 bases sitting between them. This CDR3 is 16 amino acids long. Germline-derived CDR1 and CDR2 are SGHRS and YFSETQ. CDR3 DNA sequence: TGCGCCAGCAGCTTGGAGCCAGGCCAGTTTTACAATGAGCAGTTCTTC. It yields the protein CASSLEPGQFYNEQFF.

The table lists this clonotype with many counts. CDR3 nucleotides: TGCGCCAGCAGCTCCTACCGGGCTACCTACGAGCAGTACTTC. Protein sequence: CASSSYRATYEQYF. The V call is TRBV5-1, the J call TRBJ2-7, with D uncertain. Trimming stripped 3 bases from V and 2 bases from J, with 12 bases between. This CDR3 region has 14 residues. Germline V CDR1 and CDR2: SGHRS, YFSETQ.

This clonotype was counted ten times or more. This chain connects TRBV20-1 to TRBJ2-7; D possibly corresponds to TRBD2 (5 bases). This CDR3 has 15 residues. From germline, CDR1 is DFQATT and CDR2 SNEGSKA (reference sequence). The V gene lost 0 bases and the J gene lost 0 bases, with 12 bases spanning the gap. CDR3 sequence: CSARDWNGDSYEQYF. CDR3 nucleotides: TGCAGTGCTAGAGATTGGAACGGGGACTCCTACGAGCAGTACTTC.

This chain links TRBV27 with TRBJ2-5; 10 bases are shared with TRBD2. The trim removed 1 base at V and 1 base at J, leaving 3 bases unmatched. This CDR3 is 16 amino acids long. Germline V gene data show CDR1 as MNHEY and CDR2 as SMNVEV (reference sequence). The CDR3 loop reads CASSLYPSGSQETQYF. The CDR3 nucleotides are TGTGCCAGCAGTTTATATCCTAGCGGGAGCCAAGAGACCCAGTACTTC.

The table lists this clonotype with a few counts. The rearrangement links TRBV9 to TRBJ2-5; the match to TRBD1 covers 11 bases. V dropped 3 bases and J dropped 2; count of bases not matched to a gene: 3. The CDR3 is 15 residues long. The germline CDR1 and CDR2 sequences are SGDLS and YYNGEE. The CDR3 here is CASSGRDRGQETQYF. The DNA of the CDR3 is TGTGCCAGCAGCGGCCGGGACAGGGGGCAAGAGACCCAGTACTTC.

In this sample, this clonotype turned up many times. DNA for the CDR3: TGTGCCAGCAGATTGACAGGACGCACAGATACGCAGTATTTT. This gives the protein CASRLTGRTDTQYF. This chain connects TRBV5-8 to TRBJ2-3; D might be TRBD1 (6 bases). CDR1 and CDR2 (germline): SGHTS, YDEGEE. The CDR3 runs 14 residues. Trimming removed 5 bases at V and 1 base at J, with 11 bases between.

Ten or more counts support this clonotype. The J gene is TRBJ1-2, the V gene TRBV20-1, with D perhaps TRBD1 (6 bases). Germline V gene sequence: CDR1 DFQATT, CDR2 SNEGSKA (reference sequence). CDR3 size: 16 residues. Trimming left V 3 bases short and J 5 bases short, with 22 bases between. The CDR3 is CSASIAGGAGGYGYTF. CDR3 DNA: TGCAGTGCTAGTATCGCCGGGGGCGCGGGCGGGTATGGCTACACCTTC.

This clonotype has more than one count but fewer than ten. The rearrangement links TRBV5-1 to TRBJ2-5; 8 bases map to TRBD1. The J segment lost 4 bases and the V segment lost 2 bases, leaving 4 bases of the junction unmatched. This CDR3 contains 14 residues. In germline, CDR1 is SGHRS, CDR2 YFSETQ. This CDR3 is CASSFGQGVETQYF. As DNA, the CDR3 is TGCGCCAGCAGCTTTGGACAGGGTGTAGAGACCCAGTACTTC.

This clonotype showed up many times. The CDR3 spells CASSWTSGGTDTQYF. CDR3 in DNA: TGCGCCAGCAGCTGGACTAGCGGGGGCACAGATACGCAGTATTTT. V and J are TRBV5-1 and TRBJ2-3, with TRBD2 matching 12 bases. The CDR3 is made up of 15 amino acids. CDR1 is SGHRS and CDR2 is YFSETQ in the germline V gene. The V and J ends lost 3 bases and 1 base, in that order; junction bases with no gene match: 0. Drawing the rest from reference TRBV5-1 and TRBJ2-3, the complete variable domain is KAGVTQTPRYLIKTRGQQVTLSCSPISGHRSVSWYQQTPGQGLQFLFEYFSETQRNKGNFPGRFSGRQFSNSRSEMNVSTLELGDSALYLCASSWTSGGTDTQYFGPGTRLTVL.

Many counts were recorded for this clonotype. This chain connects TRBV3-1 to TRBJ2-5; D remains unclear. From germline, CDR1 is LGHDT and CDR2 YNNKEL (reference sequence). Trimming removed 0 bases at V and 5 bases at J, with 13 bases between. There are 15 residues in the CDR3. CDR3 loop: CASSQEVARVETQYF. In DNA, the CDR3 is TGTGCCAGCAGCCAAGAAGTGGCTCGAGTGGAGACCCAGTACTTC.

This clonotype was counted many times. The chain recombines TRBV20-1 with TRBJ2-3; D is undetermined. The CDR3 has 13 residues. Germline loops: CDR1 DFQATT, CDR2 SNEGSKA (reference sequence). V lost 3 bases to trimming and J lost 6 bases, with 13 bases between them. In nucleotides, the CDR3 is TGCAGTGCTAGCCCAGCCGCGCTCGATACGCAGTATTTT. It specifies CSASPAALDTQYF.

The sample holds many counts of this clonotype. The CDR3 nucleotides read TGTGCCAGCAGCTCACGGGAGACAGGGTCGGAGACCGGGGAGCTGTTTTTT. It encodes CASSSRETGSETGELFF. This chain uses TRBV7-2 with TRBJ2-2; D is possibly TRBD1 (7 bases). CDR3 size: 17 residues. V shed 4 bases and J shed 5 bases, with 20 bases lying between them. The germline gives CDR1 SGHTA, CDR2 FQGNSA.

This clonotype was observed at least ten times. This chain connects TRBV12-3 or TRBV12-4 to TRBJ2-3, with 8 nucleotides matching TRBD1. V lost 4 bases, J lost 2 bases, and 5 bases stayed unmatched. The CDR3 length is 15 residues. For the CDR3, the DNA is TGTGCCAGCAGTTCCGGGACAGGTGTCACAGATACGCAGTATTTT. This codes for CASSSGTGVTDTQYF.

This clonotype was seen repeatedly, ten times or more. The chain has TRBV3-1 and TRBJ1-3, with a tentative D call TRBD1 (6 bases). V dropped 6 bases and J dropped 2 bases, with 8 bases sitting between them. Germline assignment: CDR1 LGHDT and CDR2 YNNKEL (reference sequence). The CDR3 extends over 13 amino acids. The CDR3 here is CASRGAAGNTIYF. CDR3 DNA sequence: TGTGCCAGCAGGGGGGCGGCTGGAAACACCATATATTTT.